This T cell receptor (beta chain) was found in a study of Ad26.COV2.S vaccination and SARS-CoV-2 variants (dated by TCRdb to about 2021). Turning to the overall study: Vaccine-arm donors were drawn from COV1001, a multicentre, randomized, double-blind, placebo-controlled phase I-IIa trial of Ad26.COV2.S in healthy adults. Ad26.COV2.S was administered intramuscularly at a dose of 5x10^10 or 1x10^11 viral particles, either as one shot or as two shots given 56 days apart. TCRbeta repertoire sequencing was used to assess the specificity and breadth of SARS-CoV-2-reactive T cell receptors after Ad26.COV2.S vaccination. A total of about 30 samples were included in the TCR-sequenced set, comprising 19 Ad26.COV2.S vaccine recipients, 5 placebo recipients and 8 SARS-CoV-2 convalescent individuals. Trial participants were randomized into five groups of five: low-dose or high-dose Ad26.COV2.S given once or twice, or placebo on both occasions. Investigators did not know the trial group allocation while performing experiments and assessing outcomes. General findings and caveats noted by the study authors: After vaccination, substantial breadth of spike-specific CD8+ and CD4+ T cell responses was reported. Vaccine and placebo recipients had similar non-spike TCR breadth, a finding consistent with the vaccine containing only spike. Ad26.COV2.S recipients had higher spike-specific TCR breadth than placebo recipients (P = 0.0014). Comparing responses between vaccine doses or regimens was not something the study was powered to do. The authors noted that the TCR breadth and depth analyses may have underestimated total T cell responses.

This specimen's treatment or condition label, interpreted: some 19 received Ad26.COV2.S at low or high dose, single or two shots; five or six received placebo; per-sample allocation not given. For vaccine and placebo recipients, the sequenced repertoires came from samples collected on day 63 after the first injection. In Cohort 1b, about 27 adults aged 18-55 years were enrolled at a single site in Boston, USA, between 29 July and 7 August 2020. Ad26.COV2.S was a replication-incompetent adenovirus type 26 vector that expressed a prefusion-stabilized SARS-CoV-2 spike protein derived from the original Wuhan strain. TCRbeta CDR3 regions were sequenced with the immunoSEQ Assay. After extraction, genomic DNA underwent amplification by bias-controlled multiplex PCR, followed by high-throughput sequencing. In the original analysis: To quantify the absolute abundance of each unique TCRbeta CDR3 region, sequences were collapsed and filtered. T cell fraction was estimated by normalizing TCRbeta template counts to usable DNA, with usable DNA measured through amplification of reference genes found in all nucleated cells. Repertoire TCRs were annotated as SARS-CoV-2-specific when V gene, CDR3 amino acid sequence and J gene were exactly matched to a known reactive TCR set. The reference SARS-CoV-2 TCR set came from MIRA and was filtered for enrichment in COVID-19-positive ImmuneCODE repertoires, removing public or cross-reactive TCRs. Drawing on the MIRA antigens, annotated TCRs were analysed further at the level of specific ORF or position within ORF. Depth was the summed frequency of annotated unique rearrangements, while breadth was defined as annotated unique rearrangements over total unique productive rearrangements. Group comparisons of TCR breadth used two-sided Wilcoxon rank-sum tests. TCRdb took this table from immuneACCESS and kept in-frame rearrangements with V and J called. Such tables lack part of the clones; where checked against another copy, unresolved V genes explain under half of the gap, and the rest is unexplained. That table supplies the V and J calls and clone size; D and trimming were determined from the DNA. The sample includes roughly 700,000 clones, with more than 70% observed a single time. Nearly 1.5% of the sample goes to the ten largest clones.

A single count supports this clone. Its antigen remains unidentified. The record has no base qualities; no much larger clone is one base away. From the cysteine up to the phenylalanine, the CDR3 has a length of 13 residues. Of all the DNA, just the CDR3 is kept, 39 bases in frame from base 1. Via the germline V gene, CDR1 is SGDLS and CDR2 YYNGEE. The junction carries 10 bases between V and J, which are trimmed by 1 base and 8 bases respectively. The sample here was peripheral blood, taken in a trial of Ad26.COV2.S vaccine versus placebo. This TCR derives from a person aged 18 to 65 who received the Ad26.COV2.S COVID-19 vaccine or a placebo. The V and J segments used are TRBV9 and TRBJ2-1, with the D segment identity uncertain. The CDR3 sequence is CASSVRPFDEQFF. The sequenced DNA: TGTGCCAGCAGCGTACGGCCCTTCGATGAGCAGTTCTTC.